Presented here are 32 T cell receptor beta chains from one specimen sequenced in a study of T cell responses to AZD1222 COVID-19 vaccine. This table comes from immunoSEQ multiplex PCR, and its TCRdb copy is limited to in-frame clones, with some not included. The table lists under 150,000 clones, about 90% of them singletons, with around 1.5% in the top ten. Sequenced here: peripheral blood, sampled 28 days after the second AZD1222 dose. The receptors come from an adult who received the AZD1222 COVID-19 vaccine.

The chain carries TRBV29-1 and TRBJ2-5; 7 bases are shared with TRBD2. The CDR3 is 14 amino acids. V shed 2 bases and J 5 bases; nucleotides not matched to a gene: 8. Germline V gene lookup returns CDR1 SQVTM and CDR2 ANQGSEA. The CDR3 reads CSVEPYGGRETQYF. Written as DNA, the CDR3 is TGCAGCGTTGAACCTTACGGGGGGAGGGAGACCCAGTACTTC.

This clone has a handful of counts. The V and J genes are TRBV30 and TRBJ1-1; TRBD1 aligns across 8 bases. Trimming at V came to 4 bases and at J to 11 bases, leaving 9 bases not matched to a gene. This CDR3 region has 12 residues. Germline V gene data show CDR1 as GTSNPN and CDR2 as SVGIG (reference sequence). CDR3 coding DNA: TGTGCCTGGACACTTTACAGGGGGTCGGCTTTCTTT. Its protein is CAWTLYRGSAFF. Together with reference TRBV30 and TRBJ1-1, the CDR3 gives the full variable domain: SQTIHQWPATLVQPVGSPLSLECTVEGTSNPNLYWYRQAAGRGLQLLFYSVGIGQISSEVPQNLSASRPQDRQFILSSKKLLLSDSGFYLCAWTLYRGSAFFGQGTRLTVV.

The rearrangement joins TRBV5-5 to TRBJ1-2; unclear D gene. V lost 0 bases and J 4 bases, leaving 13 bases between the germline ends. CDR3 length: 15 residues. The germline gives CDR1 SGHKS, CDR2 YYEKEE (reference sequence). The DNA of the CDR3 is TGTGCCAGCAGCTTGGGGGCTTCGGATGTCTATGGCTACACCTTC. This codes for CASSLGASDVYGYTF.

This clone was observed a few times. This chain uses TRBV19 with TRBJ2-5, with 7 bases that match TRBD2. The germline V gene has CDR1 LNHDA and CDR2 SQIVND (reference sequence). This CDR3 contains 11 residues. The junction had 10 bases not matched to a gene; V was cut back by 7 bases and J by 14 bases. Here the CDR3 reads CASTGGLAVYF. CDR3 DNA sequence: TGTGCCAGTACCGGAGGCCTAGCGGTCTACTTC.

The rearrangement links TRBV19 to TRBJ2-7, with 14 bases matching TRBD2. Germline V gene sequence: CDR1 LNHDA, CDR2 SQIVND (reference sequence). Trimming took 4 bases from V and 6 from J; bases not matched to a gene: 2. The CDR3 spans 14 residues. The CDR3 DNA reads as TGTGCCAGTAGTAAGGGACTAGCGGGAGTCGAGCAGTACTTC. Encoded protein: CASSKGLAGVEQYF.

The CDR3 here is CASSLEVTIYF. The DNA for the CDR3 is TGTGCCAGCAGTCTTGAGGTGACCATATATTTT. The rearrangement uses TRBV2 and TRBJ1-3; unclear D gene. CDR3 length: 11 amino acids. With 5 bases removed from V and 10 bases from J, the gap between germline ends came to 9 bases. Germline-derived CDR1 and CDR2 are SNHLY and FYNNEI.

This chain links TRBV6-5 with TRBJ2-1, with unresolved D. V shed 4 bases and J shed 5 bases, with 12 bases lying between them. Per the germline V gene, CDR1 is MNHEY and CDR2 is SVGAGI. The CDR3 contains 14 residues. DNA for the CDR3: TGTGCCAGCAGTTCCCGACGTACCAACAATGAGCAGTTCTTC. Translating gives CASSSRRTNNEQFF.

This chain uses TRBV3-1 (or the pseudogene TRBV3-2) with TRBJ1-2; maybe TRBD1 (5 bases). CDR1 is LGHDT and CDR2 is YNNKEL in the germline V gene (reference sequence). This CDR3 contains 14 residues. V was pared by 0 bases and J by 4 bases, with 9 bases between. Here the CDR3 DNA reads TGTGCCAGCAGCCAAGACTCAGGGCTCTATGGCTACACCTTC. Protein sequence: CASSQDSGLYGYTF.

The rearrangement links TRBV28 to TRBJ1-5; TRBD1 aligns across 7 bases. Per germline, CDR1 MDHEN and CDR2 SYDVKM. The CDR3 loop spans 13 amino acids. V shed 6 bases and J 10 bases; nucleotides not matched to a gene: 9. The CDR3 is CASRTTGTRPQHF. CDR3 bases: TGTGCCAGCAGAACGACAGGGACAAGACCCCAGCATTTT.

This clone occurred a few times. The rearrangement links TRBV7-8 to TRBJ1-3; D is uncertain. Germline CDR1 is SGHVS and CDR2 is FQNEAQ. CDR3 length equals 16 residues. Trimming left V 1 base short and J 0 bases short, with 10 bases between. The CDR3 spells CASSLVGRSSGNTIYF. For the CDR3, the DNA is TGTGCCAGCAGCTTAGTTGGGCGATCCTCTGGAAACACCATATATTTT. Full variable domain (outside the CDR3, taken from reference TRBV7-8 and TRBJ1-3): GAGVSQSPRYKVAKRGQDVALRCDPISGHVSLFWYQQALGQGPEFLTYFQNEAQLDKSGLPSDRFFAERPEGSVSTLKIQRTQQEDSAVYLCASSLVGRSSGNTIYFGEGSWLTVV.

The chain couples TRBV5-6 to TRBJ2-1, with TRBD2 as a possible D gene (5 bases). This CDR3 region has 13 residues. Trimming took off 4 bases at V and 8 bases at J, with 13 bases between the two ends. Germline values: CDR1 SGHDT, CDR2 YYEEEE. The CDR3 is CASSQLGSDEQFF. For the CDR3, the DNA is TGTGCCAGCAGCCAACTAGGATCCGATGAGCAGTTCTTC.

This clone turned up a few times. The chain has TRBV10-2 and TRBJ2-3; 13 bases are a match to TRBD2. V was pared by 5 bases and J by 6 bases, with 5 bases of the junction left unmatched. Germline V gene sequence: CDR1 WSHSY, CDR2 SAAADI. This CDR3 contains 15 residues. CDR3 amino acids: CASSLLAGGRDTQYF. The CDR3 coding sequence is TGCGCCAGCAGTTTACTAGCGGGAGGGCGGGATACGCAGTATTTT.

The chain links TRBV6-6 to TRBJ1-2; no reliable D call. V shed 2 bases and J shed 2 bases, with 6 bases lying between them. The germline CDR1 and CDR2 sequences are MNHNY and SVGAGI (reference sequence). This CDR3 has 13 residues. CDR3 residues: CASSYRENYGYTF. The CDR3 DNA sequence: TGTGCCAGCAGTTACAGAGAGAACTATGGCTACACCTTC.

The chain links TRBV19 to TRBJ1-2, with TRBD1 matching over 7 bases. Per the germline V gene, CDR1 is LNHDA and CDR2 is SQIVND (reference sequence). The CDR3 runs 13 residues. V dropped 3 bases and J dropped 6; count of bases not matched to a gene: 4. CDR3 protein: CASSIGTVNGYTF. CDR3 DNA: TGTGCCAGTAGTATCGGGACAGTCAATGGCTACACCTTC.

The rearrangement joins TRBV3-1 (or the pseudogene TRBV3-2) to TRBJ2-4; 7 bases are shared with TRBD1. Germline V gene sequence: CDR1 LGHDT, CDR2 YNNKEL (reference sequence). The CDR3 is 14 residues long. V lost 4 bases and J lost 10; bases outside the gene matches: 10. The CDR3 is CASSPQGTASIQYF. CDR3 nucleotide sequence: TGTGCCAGCAGCCCCCAAGGGACAGCCTCAATTCAGTACTTC.

The chain has TRBV18 and TRBJ1-5; D is perhaps TRBD1 (5 bases). The CDR3 runs to 17 residues. Trimming took off 6 bases at V and 0 bases at J, with 18 bases between the two ends. Germline CDR1 reads KGHSH; CDR2 reads LQKENI. The CDR3 reads CASSREGPFHSNQPQHF. The CDR3 region has the DNA TGTGCCAGCTCTCGGGAGGGGCCCTTCCATAGCAATCAGCCCCAGCATTTT.

The chain recombines TRBV30 with TRBJ2-3; 12 bases map to TRBD2. Trimming cost V 0 bases and J 2 bases; bases outside gene matches: 3. Germline V gives CDR1 GTSNPN, CDR2 SVGIG (reference sequence). CDR3 size: 16 residues. CDR3 coding DNA: TGTGCCTGGAGTGTGACTAGCGGGGGATTCACAGATACGCAGTATTTT. Translated, it gives CAWSVTSGGFTDTQYF.

This rearrangement joins TRBV11-2 to TRBJ1-6; 8 bases map to TRBD1. Germline values: CDR1 SGHAT, CDR2 FQNNGV. The CDR3 extends over 15 amino acids. Losses at the gene ends were 5 bases for V and 7 bases for J; bases not matched to a gene: 7. CDR3 sequence (DNA): TGTGCCAGCAGCGCCCAGGGGGCGGAAAATTCACCCCTCCACTTT. As protein: CASSAQGAENSPLHF. The variable domain in full, completed from reference TRBV11-2 and TRBJ1-6, reads EAGVAQSPRYKIIEKRQSVAFWCNPISGHATLYWYQQILGQGPKLLIQFQNNGVVDDSQLPKDRFSAERLKGVDSTLKIQPAKLEDSAVYLCASSAQGAENSPLHFGNGTRLTVT.

The rearrangement joins TRBV29-1 to TRBJ1-1; 8 bases are a match to TRBD1. The CDR3 sequence is 13 residues long. Germline loops: CDR1 SQVTM, CDR2 ANQGSEA. Losses at the gene ends were 7 bases for V and 8 bases for J; bases not matched to a gene: 12. The CDR3 spells CSADYRTGREAFF. Here the CDR3 DNA reads TGCAGCGCCGATTACCGGACAGGGAGAGAAGCTTTCTTT. Full variable domain (remainder filled in from reference TRBV29-1 and TRBJ1-1): SAVISQKPSRDICQRGTSLTIQCQVDSQVTMMFWYRQQPGQSLTLIATANQGSEATYESGFVIDKFPISRPNLTFSTLTVSNMSPEDSSIYLCSADYRTGREAFFGQGTRLTVV.

This chain connects TRBV7-6 to TRBJ2-5, with TRBD2 matching 7 bases. Germline V gene lookup returns CDR1 SGHVS and CDR2 FNYEAQ. This CDR3 region has 14 residues. V was pared by 1 base and J by 7 bases, with 6 bases of the junction left unmatched. The CDR3 here is CASSLGGGEGTQYF. CDR3 bases: TGTGCCAGCAGCTTAGGCGGGGGAGAAGGGACCCAGTACTTC.

J is TRBJ2-1 and V is TRBV9; D tentatively reads TRBD1 or TRBD2 (5 bases each). The germline V gene encodes CDR1 SGDLS and CDR2 YYNGEE. V lost 3 bases to trimming and J lost 10 bases, with 17 bases between them. The CDR3 spans 14 residues. The CDR3 here is CASSESWGRGEQFF. CDR3 coding DNA: TGTGCCAGCAGCGAATCATGGGGCCGGGGAGAGCAGTTCTTC.

This rearrangement joins TRBV28 to TRBJ2-7, with 11 bases that match TRBD2. Per germline, CDR1 MDHEN and CDR2 SYDVKM. This CDR3 has 17 amino acids. The J segment lost 4 bases and the V segment lost 5 bases, leaving 13 bases of the junction unmatched. In DNA form, the CDR3 reads TGTGCCAGCAGTAAACTACTAGCGGGAGAAGGGAATTACGAGCAGTACTTC. Protein: CASSKLLAGEGNYEQYF.

This clone was seen only a few times. This chain connects TRBV7-2 to TRBJ2-3; D is unresolved. V lost 3 bases, J lost 2 bases, and 12 bases lay in between. Per the germline V gene, CDR1 is SGHTA and CDR2 is FQGNSA. The CDR3 consists of 15 residues. The chain's CDR3 is CASSFSAETTDTQYF. CDR3 DNA: TGTGCCAGCAGCTTTTCGGCGGAGACCACAGATACGCAGTATTTT.

The rearrangement links TRBV28 to TRBJ2-1; D ambiguous. Per the germline V gene, CDR1 is MDHEN and CDR2 is SYDVKM. The CDR3 spans 15 residues. Trimming pared 8 bases from V and 0 bases from J, leaving 14 bases between. CDR3 nucleotides: TGTGCCAGCTTTGGTTCACCAAACTCCTACAATGAGCAGTTCTTC. Translation: CASFGSPNSYNEQFF.

As to this clone: Within the sample, other DNA sequences also encode this same CDR3. The gene calls are TRBV5-4 and TRBJ1-2; 8 bases match TRBD1. Germline V CDR1 and CDR2: SGHNT, YYREEE (reference sequence). The CDR3 covers 13 residues. Trimming removed 4 bases from V and 3 bases from J; junction bases left unmatched: 2. The CDR3 is CASSLDRDYGYTF. The DNA of the CDR3 is TGTGCCAGCAGCCTGGACAGGGACTATGGCTACACCTTC.

V and J are TRBV28 and TRBJ1-3, with D unresolved. The V and J ends lost 9 bases and 0 bases respectively, with 12 bases between them. Germline CDR1 reads MDHEN; CDR2 reads SYDVKM. The CDR3 has 14 amino acids. The CDR3 is CASTSGSSGNTIYF. In DNA, the CDR3 is TGTGCCAGTACATCCGGGTCCTCTGGAAACACCATATATTTT.

The chain carries TRBV19 and TRBJ2-1, with a possible D match to TRBD2 (6 bases). The CDR3 loop spans 14 amino acids. Trimming took off 5 bases at V and 9 bases at J, with 17 bases between the two ends. Germline-derived CDR1 and CDR2 are LNHDA and SQIVND (reference sequence). The CDR3 DNA reads TGTGCCAGTAGTGGGCTAGCGCGTCGGGGTGAGCAGTTCTTC. It encodes CASSGLARRGEQFF.

The chain couples TRBV30 to TRBJ1-2; the D gene is possibly TRBD1 (5 bases). Germline V CDR1 and CDR2: GTSNPN, SVGIG (reference sequence). CDR3 length: 16 amino acids. Trimming took off 5 bases at V and 4 bases at J, with 23 bases between the two ends. CDR3 nucleotide sequence: TGTGCCTGGGTTGGAGAGGGAAGGGGAGTGTTCTATGGCTACACCTTC. Translating it yields CAWVGEGRGVFYGYTF.

The chain links TRBV2 to TRBJ1-5, with a possible D match to TRBD1 (5 bases). This CDR3 spans 15 amino acids. V was clipped by 2 bases and J by 6 bases, with 14 bases between them. The germline CDR1 and CDR2 sequences are SNHLY and FYNNEI. CDR3 protein: CASSESTGGIQPQHF. In DNA form, the CDR3 reads TGTGCCAGCAGTGAATCAACAGGAGGGATTCAGCCCCAGCATTTT.

The genes are TRBV7-9 and TRBJ2-1; D perhaps matches TRBD1 (5 bases). Deletions cut 1 base from V and 1 base from J, with 8 bases between. Germline V lookup: CDR1 SEHNR, CDR2 FQNEAQ (reference sequence). The CDR3 covers 15 residues. The DNA of the CDR3 is TGTGCCAGCAGCTTAGACCAGGGTTCCTACAATGAGCAGTTCTTC. Amino acids: CASSLDQGSYNEQFF. Full variable domain (rest looked up from reference TRBV7-9 and TRBJ2-1): DTGVSQNPRHKITKRGQNVTFRCDPISEHNRLYWYRQTLGQGPEFLTYFQNEAQLEKSRLLSDRFSAERPKGSFSTLEIQRTEQGDSAMYLCASSLDQGSYNEQFFGPGTRLTVL.

The chain combines TRBV4-2 with TRBJ1-4; TRBD1 aligns across 9 bases. The CDR3 has 18 amino acids. Germline assignment: CDR1 LGHNA and CDR2 YNFKEQ. V was pared by 6 bases and J by 5 bases, with 16 bases of the junction left unmatched. In DNA, the CDR3 is TGTGCCAGCAGTGATAAACAGGGGGCGACGAGTGACAATGAAAAACTGTTTTTT. Amino acids: CASSDKQGATSDNEKLFF.

The gene calls are TRBV2 and TRBJ2-1; 9 nucleotides agree with TRBD2. V lost 7 bases to trimming and J lost 3 bases; unmatched junction nucleotides: 1. CDR1 and CDR2 (germline): SNHLY, FYNNEI. The CDR3 spans 13 residues. CDR3 DNA sequence: TGTGCCAGCAAAGCGGGAGGCTACAATGAGCAGTTCTTC. Translating it yields CASKAGGYNEQFF.